Listed below are T cell receptor beta chains from one sample, sequenced in a study of control samples from healthy donors and cancer patients. TCRdb's table, derived via immunoSEQ multiplex PCR, lists solely in-frame clones and lacks some. In the table there are 90,000 to 100,000 clones, roughly 83% of which are singletons. Sequenced input: blood. The receptors were sampled from a woman aged 30 to 39 in good health. Each CDR3 is given with its conserved first and last residue. D genes are given only for firm matches. Clone size appears in some rows only: once, few, many, or a class for an expanded clone.

v_gene	d_gene	j_gene	abundance	CDR3aa	CDR3nt
TRBV6-5	TRBD1	TRBJ2-3	NA	CASRGTASSTDTQYF	TGTGCCAGCAGAGGGACAGCATCTAGCACAGATACGCAGTATTTT
TRBV19	NA	TRBJ2-2	NA	CASSIGGPDTGELFF	TGTGCCAGTAGTATCGGGGGTCCCGACACCGGGGAGCTGTTTTTT
TRBV11-3	TRBD2	TRBJ2-7	NA	CASSFRAGYEQYF	TGTGCCAGCAGCTTTCGAGCGGGGTACGAGCAGTACTTC
TRBV29-1	NA	TRBJ1-1	NA	CSVEEARRRAFF	TGCAGCGTTGAAGAAGCCAGGCGAAGAGCTTTCTTT
TRBV6-5	NA	TRBJ2-7	NA	CASSYGGSYEQYF	TGTGCCAGCAGTTACGGGGGCTCCTACGAGCAGTACTTC
TRBV7-2	NA	TRBJ2-3	NA	CASSFDRGATDTQYF	TGTGCCAGCAGCTTCGATCGGGGAGCGACAGATACGCAGTATTTT
TRBV6-4	NA	TRBJ2-6	NA	CASSDSPLGGANVLTF	TGTGCCAGCAGTGACTCACCTCTCGGTGGGGCCAACGTCCTGACTTTC
TRBV6-2/TRBV6-3	TRBD2	TRBJ2-1	NA	CASSPSRGGRNEQFF	TGTGCCAGCAGTCCCTCGCGGGGGGGCCGCAATGAGCAGTTCTTC
TRBV21-1	NA	TRBJ1-2	NA	CASSKEGGNRDESGYTF	TGTGCCAGCAGCAAAGAGGGAGGCAACAGGGACGAGAGTGGCTACACCTTC
TRBV15	TRBD1	TRBJ1-4	NA	CATSSGGQGTKLFF	TGTGCCACCAGCAGTGGGGGACAGGGTACAAAACTGTTTTTT
TRBV7-8	TRBD1	TRBJ2-4	NA	CASSHDRGVQYF	TGTGCCAGCAGCCACGACAGGGGTGTTCAGTACTTC
TRBV6-5	NA	TRBJ1-2	NA	CASSYPVGEGYGYTF	TGTGCCAGCAGTTACCCCGTGGGCGAGGGCTATGGCTACACCTTC
TRBV5-5	NA	TRBJ2-5	NA	CASSLAHIQETQYF	TGTGCCAGCAGCTTGGCACACATCCAAGAGACCCAGTACTTC
TRBV2	NA	TRBJ1-5	once	CASSEGQLSNQPQHF	TGTGCCAGCAGTGAAGGACAGCTTAGCAATCAGCCCCAGCATTTT
TRBV30	TRBD1	TRBJ2-7	NA	CAWSDGQVHEQYF	TGTGCCTGGAGTGACGGACAGGTGCACGAGCAGTACTTC
TRBV27	NA	TRBJ1-5	NA	CASSWGGNQPQHF	TGTGCCAGCAGTTGGGGCGGCAATCAGCCCCAGCATTTT
TRBV24-1	TRBD1	TRBJ2-7	NA	CATSDSGTGYYEQYF	TGTGCCACCAGTGATTCCGGGACAGGGTACTACGAGCAGTACTTC
TRBV5-6	NA	TRBJ2-7	NA	CASSLAVGDRIQYF	TGTGCCAGCAGCTTGGCCGTGGGTGATCGAATCCAGTACTTC
TRBV14	NA	TRBJ2-5	NA	CASSHRRGRGSETQYF	TGTGCCAGCAGCCATAGGAGGGGCAGGGGTTCAGAGACCCAGTACTTC
TRBV5-1	TRBD2	TRBJ2-2	NA	CASSGGLVVTGELFF	TGCGCCAGCAGCGGAGGACTAGTGGTCACCGGGGAGCTGTTTTTT
TRBV7-8	NA	TRBJ1-2	NA	CASRWTAGDTYGYTF	TGTGCCAGCAGATGGACGGCCGGGGATACTTATGGCTACACCTTC
TRBV30	NA	TRBJ2-7	NA	CAFIDSYEQYF	TGTGCCTTTATAGACTCCTACGAGCAGTACTTC
TRBV7-8	TRBD1	TRBJ1-5	NA	CASSYNSPAGRGSQPQHF	TGTGCCAGCAGCTACAATTCGCCTGCTGGCAGGGGGAGCCAGCCCCAGCATTTT
TRBV13	NA	TRBJ1-2	NA	CASSYQTPTGGNGYTF	TGTGCCAGCAGCTACCAGACTCCAACCGGGGGAAATGGCTACACCTTC
TRBV18	NA	TRBJ2-7	NA	CASSPPTGAGRNEQYF	TGTGCCAGCTCACCACCCACAGGCGCGGGACGTAACGAGCAGTACTTC
TRBV19	NA	TRBJ2-1	NA	CASSMSHRDNEQFF	TGTGCCAGTAGTATGAGTCACAGAGACAATGAGCAGTTCTTC
TRBV3-1/TRBV3-2	TRBD2	TRBJ2-3	NA	CASSTTSWASGGASTDTQYF	TGTGCCAGCAGCACCACGAGTTGGGCGAGCGGGGGGGCTAGCACAGATACGCAGTATTTT
TRBV15	TRBD1	TRBJ2-1	NA	CATSRASVGTGTNEQFF	TGTGCCACCAGCAGAGCCTCCGTCGGGACAGGGACCAATGAGCAGTTCTTC
TRBV30	NA	TRBJ1-5	NA	CAFTDWSGSQHF	TGTGCCTTTACGGACTGGTCAGGATCCCAGCATTTT
TRBV9	NA	TRBJ2-1	NA	CASSAEGVAYNEQFF	TGTGCCAGCAGCGCAGAGGGGGTCGCCTACAATGAGCAGTTCTTC
TRBV5-1	TRBD1	TRBJ2-1	NA	CASSSGTGSYNEQFF	TGCGCCAGCAGTTCCGGGACAGGGTCTTACAATGAGCAGTTCTTC
TRBV9	NA	TRBJ1-3	few	CASSVDTGPTSGNTIYF	TGTGCCAGCAGCGTAGACACAGGGCCCACCTCTGGAAACACCATATATTTT
TRBV18	TRBD1	TRBJ1-4	once	CASSLRQGPNEKLFF	TGTGCCAGCTCACTTAGACAGGGGCCTAATGAAAAACTGTTTTTT
TRBV19	TRBD2	TRBJ2-5	NA	CASSLRTSGGAPGLKETQYF	TGTGCCAGTAGTCTCCGGACTAGCGGGGGGGCACCGGGGTTGAAGGAGACCCAGTACTTC
TRBV5-8	TRBD1	TRBJ2-6	NA	CASSRDRGYGANVLTF	TGTGCCAGCAGCCGGGACAGGGGATACGGGGCCAACGTCCTGACTTTC
TRBV29-1	TRBD1	TRBJ2-7	NA	CSVDPGTGGAGEQYF	TGCAGCGTTGACCCCGGGACAGGGGGCGCAGGGGAGCAGTACTTC
TRBV6-5	TRBD2	TRBJ2-7	once	CASRGAYEQYF	TGTGCCAGCCGGGGGGCCTACGAGCAGTACTTC
TRBV18	NA	TRBJ2-3	NA	CASSPRRGQDTQYF	TGTGCCAGCTCCCCCCGGAGGGGGCAAGATACGCAGTATTTT
TRBV7-2	NA	TRBJ2-2	NA	CASSFGGGGTGELFF	TGTGCCAGCAGCTTCGGGGGAGGGGGCACCGGGGAGCTGTTTTTT
TRBV15	NA	TRBJ1-5	NA	CATSSWGSFNQPQHF	TGTGCCACCAGCAGCTGGGGCAGCTTTAATCAGCCCCAGCATTTT
TRBV25-1	NA	TRBJ1-1	few	CASSKTKGAISF	TGTGCCAGCAGTAAGACGAAAGGGGCAATTTCCTTT
TRBV6-5	TRBD1	TRBJ1-1	NA	CASRPGQAVDTEAFF	TGTGCCAGCAGACCGGGACAGGCGGTGGACACTGAAGCTTTCTTT
TRBV10-3	TRBD2	TRBJ2-5	NA	CAIKSGSGGEETQYF	TGTGCCATCAAATCGGGTAGCGGGGGGGAAGAGACCCAGTACTTC
TRBV5-1	NA	TRBJ2-7	once	CASSHKVRGSSYEQYF	TGCGCCAGCAGTCACAAGGTACGGGGGAGTTCCTACGAGCAGTACTTC
TRBV11-2	NA	TRBJ2-5	NA	CASSLRGPGETQYF	TGTGCCAGCAGCCTCCGGGGTCCTGGAGAGACCCAGTACTTC
TRBV30	NA	TRBJ2-7	NA	CAWRPESSYEQYF	TGTGCCTGGCGACCGGAGAGCTCCTACGAGCAGTACTTC
TRBV12-5	NA	TRBJ1-5	few	CASGLDTMSNQPQHF	TGTGCTAGTGGTTTGGACACCATGAGCAATCAGCCCCAGCATTTT
TRBV4-3	NA	TRBJ1-2	NA	CASSQDYGGYRYTF	TGCGCCAGCAGCCAAGATTATGGCGGTTATCGCTACACCTTC
TRBV5-1	NA	TRBJ1-1	NA	CASSDRPNTEAFF	TGCGCCAGCAGCGACAGGCCGAACACTGAAGCTTTCTTT
TRBV29-1	NA	TRBJ1-2	NA	CSVDSTVIYGYTF	TGCAGCGTCGACTCGACGGTGATCTATGGCTACACCTTC